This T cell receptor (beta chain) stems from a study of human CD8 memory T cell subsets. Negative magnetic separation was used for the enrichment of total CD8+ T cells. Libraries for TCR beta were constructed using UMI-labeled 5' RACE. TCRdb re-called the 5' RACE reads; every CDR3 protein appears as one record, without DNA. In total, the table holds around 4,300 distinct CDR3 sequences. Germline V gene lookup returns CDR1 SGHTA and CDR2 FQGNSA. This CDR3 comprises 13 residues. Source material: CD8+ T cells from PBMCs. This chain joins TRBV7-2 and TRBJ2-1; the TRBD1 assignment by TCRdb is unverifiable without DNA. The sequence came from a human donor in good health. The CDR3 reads CATNPLGVKRQFF.